The clone carrying this TCR beta chain was seen more than once but under ten times. Its antigen is currently unknown. This sample stems from a study of T-cell memory formation after mild COVID-19. Germline V CDR1 and CDR2: SEHNR, FQNEAQ (reference sequence). CDR3 length: 15 amino acids. The trim removed 4 bases at V and 8 bases at J, leaving 11 bases unmatched. Study-level findings and limits: Clones which contracted sat mainly in CM and EM if CD4+, and in EMRA if CD8+. Later expanders leaned toward CD4+, whereas clones contracting from day 15 to 85 were balanced CD4/CD8.

Libraries for TCRalpha and TCRbeta carried sample barcodes and unique molecular identifiers via 5'RACE. Using its own MiXCR run on the 5' RACE reads, TCRdb lists one record per CDR3 protein. Altogether 350,000 to 500,000 distinct CDR3 sequences are present, about a quarter being singletons, with the ten largest covering around 13%. The sequence came from an adult woman who had mild COVID-19 (a few samples of this study predate the infection). Cell type and time point are not known. The gene calls are TRBV7-9 and TRBJ2-1; 7 nucleotides match TRBD2. The specimen sequenced was PBMCs or a T cell subset sorted from them (not recorded which). Here the CDR3 reads CASSSAERERDEQFF. The CDR3 nucleotides are TGTGCCAGCAGCTCGGCCGAGCGGGAACGGGATGAGCAGTTCTTC.